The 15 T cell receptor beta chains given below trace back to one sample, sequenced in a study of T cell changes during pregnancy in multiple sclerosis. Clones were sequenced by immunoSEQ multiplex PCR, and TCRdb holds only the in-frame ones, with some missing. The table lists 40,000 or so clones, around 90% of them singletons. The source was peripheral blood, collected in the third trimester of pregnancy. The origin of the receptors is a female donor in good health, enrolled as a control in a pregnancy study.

CDR3 DNA sequence: TGTGCCAGCAGCCAAATCCGGGGTCGCGTTAATGAAAAACTGTTTTTT. Its protein is CASSQIRGRVNEKLFF. The chain links TRBV14 to TRBJ1-4; D not certain. CDR1 and CDR2 from the germline V gene are SGHDN and FVKESK. This CDR3 spans 16 amino acids. V gave up 2 bases and J gave up 4 bases, with 14 bases separating them.

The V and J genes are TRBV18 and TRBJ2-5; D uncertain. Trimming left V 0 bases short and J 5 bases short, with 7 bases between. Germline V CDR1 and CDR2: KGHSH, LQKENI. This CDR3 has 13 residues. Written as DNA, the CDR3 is TGTGCCAGCTCACCACCCGAGGTGGAGACCCAGTACTTC. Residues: CASSPPEVETQYF.

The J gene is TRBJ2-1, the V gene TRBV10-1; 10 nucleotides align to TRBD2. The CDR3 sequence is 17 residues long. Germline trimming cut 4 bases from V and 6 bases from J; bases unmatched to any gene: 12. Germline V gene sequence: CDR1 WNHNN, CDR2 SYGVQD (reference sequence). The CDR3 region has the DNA TGCGCCAGCAGTGTAAGCGGTCTAGCGGGAGTTCTCAATGAGCAGTTCTTC. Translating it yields CASSVSGLAGVLNEQFF.

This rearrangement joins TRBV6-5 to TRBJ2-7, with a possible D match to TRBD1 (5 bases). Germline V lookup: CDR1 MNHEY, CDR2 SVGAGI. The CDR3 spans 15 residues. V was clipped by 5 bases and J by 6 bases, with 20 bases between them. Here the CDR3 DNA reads TGTGCCAGCAGTAGAAAAGCCCGACGGCAGGGCGAGCAGTACTTC. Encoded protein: CASSRKARRQGEQYF.

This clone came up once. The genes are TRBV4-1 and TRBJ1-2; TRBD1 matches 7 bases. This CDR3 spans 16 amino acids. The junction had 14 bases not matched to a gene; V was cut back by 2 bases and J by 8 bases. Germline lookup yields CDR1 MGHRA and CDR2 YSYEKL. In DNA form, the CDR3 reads TGCGCCAGCAGCCAACCCCGTGCAAAGGGGGCCGGGGGCTACACCTTC. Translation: CASSQPRAKGAGGYTF.

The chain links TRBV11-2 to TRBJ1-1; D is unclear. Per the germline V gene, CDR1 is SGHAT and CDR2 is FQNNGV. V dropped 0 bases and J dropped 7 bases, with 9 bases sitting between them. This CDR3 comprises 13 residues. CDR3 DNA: TGTGCCAGCAGCTTAGATCGCGGGATTGAAGCTTTCTTT. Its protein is CASSLDRGIEAFF.

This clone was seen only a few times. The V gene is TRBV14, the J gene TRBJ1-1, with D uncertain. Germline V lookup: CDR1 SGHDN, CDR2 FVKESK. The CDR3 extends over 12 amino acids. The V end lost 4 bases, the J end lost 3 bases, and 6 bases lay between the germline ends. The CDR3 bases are TGTGCCAGCAGCCCCCAGGACACTGAAGCTTTCTTT. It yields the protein CASSPQDTEAFF.

The CDR3 sequence: CSVGAGVPGETQYF. In nucleotides, the CDR3 is TGCAGCGTTGGGGCGGGAGTGCCGGGGGAGACCCAGTACTTC. The V call is TRBV29-1, the J call TRBJ2-5, with TRBD2 matching 7 bases. The CDR3 length is 14 residues. Germline CDR1 is SQVTM and CDR2 is ANQGSEA. J lost 5 bases, V lost 4 bases, and 10 bases had no gene match.

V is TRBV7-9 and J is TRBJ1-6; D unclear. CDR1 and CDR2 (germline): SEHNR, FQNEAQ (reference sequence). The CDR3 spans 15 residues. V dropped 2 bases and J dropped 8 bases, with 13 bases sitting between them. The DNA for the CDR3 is TGTGCCAGCAGCTTATCACTTCGATCCGATTCACCCCTCCACTTT. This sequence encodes CASSLSLRSDSPLHF. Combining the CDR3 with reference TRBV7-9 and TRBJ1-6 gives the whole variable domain DTGVSQNPRHKITKRGQNVTFRCDPISEHNRLYWYRQTLGQGPEFLTYFQNEAQLEKSRLLSDRFSAERPKGSFSTLEIQRTEQGDSAMYLCASSLSLRSDSPLHFGNGTRLTVT.

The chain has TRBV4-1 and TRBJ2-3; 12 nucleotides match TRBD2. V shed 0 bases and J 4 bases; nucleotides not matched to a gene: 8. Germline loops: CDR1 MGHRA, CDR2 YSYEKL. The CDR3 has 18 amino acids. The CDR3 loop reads CASSQEGTSGPGSDTQYF. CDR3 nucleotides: TGCGCCAGCAGCCAAGAGGGGACTAGCGGGCCAGGGTCAGATACGCAGTATTTT.

The CDR3 protein is CASSPTGTQNTEAFF. The CDR3 DNA is TGTGCCAGCAGCCCCACCGGGACTCAGAACACTGAAGCTTTCTTT. The genes are TRBV5-8 and TRBJ1-1, with D possibly TRBD1 on 5 matching bases. The CDR3 is made up of 15 amino acids. Per the germline V gene, CDR1 is SGHTS and CDR2 is YDEGEE. V lost 4 bases to trimming and J lost 1 base, with 14 bases between them.

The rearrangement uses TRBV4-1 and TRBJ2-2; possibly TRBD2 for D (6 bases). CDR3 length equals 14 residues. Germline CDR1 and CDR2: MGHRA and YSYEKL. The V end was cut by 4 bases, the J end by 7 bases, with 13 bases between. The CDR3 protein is CASSRIAVGGELFF. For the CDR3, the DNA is TGCGCCAGCAGCCGCATAGCGGTGGGCGGGGAGCTGTTTTTT.

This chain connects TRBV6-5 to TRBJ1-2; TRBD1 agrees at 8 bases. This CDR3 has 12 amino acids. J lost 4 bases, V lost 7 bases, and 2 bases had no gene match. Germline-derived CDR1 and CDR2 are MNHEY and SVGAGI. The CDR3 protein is CASTGGAYGYTF. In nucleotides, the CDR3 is TGTGCCAGCACAGGGGGCGCCTATGGCTACACCTTC.

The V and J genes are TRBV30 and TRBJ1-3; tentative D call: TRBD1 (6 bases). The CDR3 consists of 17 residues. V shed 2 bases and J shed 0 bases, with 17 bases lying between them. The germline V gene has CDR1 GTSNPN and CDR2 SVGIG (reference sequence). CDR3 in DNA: TGTGCCTGGAGTCTTTCGGGGGGGGCTAGCTCTGGAAACACCATATATTTT. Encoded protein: CAWSLSGGASSGNTIYF.

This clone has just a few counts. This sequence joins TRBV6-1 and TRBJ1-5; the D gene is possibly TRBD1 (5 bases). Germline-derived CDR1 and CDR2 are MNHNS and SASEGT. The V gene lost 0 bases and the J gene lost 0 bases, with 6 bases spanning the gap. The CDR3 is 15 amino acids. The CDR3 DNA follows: TGTGCCAGCAGTGAAGCGGGGCATAGCAATCAGCCCCAGCATTTT. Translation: CASSEAGHSNQPQHF.